This section outlines one T cell receptor beta chain sequence together with its context. What this receptor recognizes is not known. Qualities for individual bases were not recorded, and no much larger clone is one base off. The data were taken from a study of breast tumors, draining lymph nodes, adjacent tissues (dated by TCRdb to the mid-2010s). General notes on the study: The study compared TCR beta repertoires across tumor, adjacent nontumor tissue and axillary lymph nodes from breast cancer patients. The study was designed to assess the relationships and possible T-cell exchange between tumor, surrounding tissue and draining lymph node repertoires in human breast cancer. Points the paper makes about the study in general: Tumor T-cell repertoires showed less diversity than lymph node repertoires and more diversity than nontumor tissue repertoires, and tumor T-cell repertoires showed preferential V and J gene usage. The data were judged consistent with most tumor T cells deriving from the lymph node and then expanding within tumor tissue. The similarity between tumor and nontumor tissue repertoires was significantly greater in luminal-like breast cancer than in basal-like breast cancer. The study presented the conclusion that tumor T cells originate in lymph nodes as consistent with a hypothesis, not as something directly demonstrated.

Relative to germline, V is 3 bases shorter and J is 2 bases shorter, with 7 bases between their ends. The CDR1 and CDR2 encoded by the germline V gene (reference sequence) are DFQATT and SNEGSKA. Taken from cysteine to phenylalanine, the CDR3 has 13 residues. CDR3 DNA only is kept here, 39 bases in frame from base 1. Sequencing relied on an Illumina HiSeq 2000. Multiplex PCR amplification was used to generate the TCR beta chain libraries. The amplified TCR beta chain products were analyzed by high-throughput sequencing. Using fastp trimming at Q25 and MiXCR clonotype assembly, TCRdb reanalyzed the public sequencing data and kept in-frame beta chains. Here each entry gathers all rows of one CDR3 protein and keeps the most common genes and DNA. The sample has roughly 70,000 distinct CDR3 sequences on record, less than 50% of them singletons. Together, the top ten hold roughly 8.1% of the sample.

The chain is made from TRBV20-1 and TRBJ1-4, with the identity of the D gene unclear. Source material: breast tumor tissue. This TCR was recovered from a female donor with breast cancer. Some clones in this sample may be carry-over from other donors' samples. The sequenced DNA: TGCAGTGCTAGGGGCGGGACTAATGAAAAACTGTTTTTT. Translated, this is CSARGGTNEKLFF.